The 10 T cell receptor beta chains listed next were all sequenced from one sample in a study of identical twins. TCRdb fed the 5' RACE reads into MiXCR, producing one record per CDR3 protein. The sample consists of fewer than 350,000 distinct CDR3 sequences, about 8% of them appearing once. This sample was also put to use in a study of yellow fever vaccine responses in identical twins.

Sequences were obtained from memory (CD45RO+) T cells sorted from blood. These receptors all come from a young woman in good health.

This clonotype showed up just a few times. V and J are TRBV6-5 and TRBJ2-7; 9 nucleotides line up with TRBD1. Losses at the gene ends were 4 bases for V and 7 bases for J; bases not matched to a gene: 11. The CDR3 is 15 amino acids. The germline gives CDR1 MNHEY, CDR2 SVGAGI. CDR3 sequence (DNA): TGTGCCAGCAGTTCCAGGCACAGGGGGCGTGGGGAGCAGTACTTC. Amino acids: CASSSRHRGRGEQYF.

The rearrangement uses TRBV7-7 and TRBJ2-1; 9 bases map to TRBD1. Germline trimming cut 5 bases from V and 6 bases from J; bases unmatched to any gene: 5. The CDR3 contains 14 residues. Germline CDR1 and CDR2: SSHAT and FNYEAQ (reference sequence). The CDR3 protein is CASSRDRDGNEQFF. The CDR3 DNA follows: TGTGCCAGCAGCCGGGACAGGGATGGCAATGAGCAGTTCTTC.

This clonotype was recorded at least ten times. V and J are TRBV7-8 and TRBJ1-5; TRBD1 aligns across 8 bases. The germline gives CDR1 SGHVS, CDR2 FQNEAQ. V gave up 5 bases and J gave up 0 bases; unmatched junction bases: 12. This CDR3 has 18 amino acids. The CDR3 reads CASSPVAAGGFSNQPQHF. The CDR3 DNA sequence: TGTGCCAGCAGCCCGGTGGCGGCAGGGGGCTTTAGCAATCAGCCCCAGCATTTT.

The chain has TRBV9 and TRBJ1-3; a weak D match, TRBD1 (6 bases). The CDR3 has 13 residues. Trimming removed 1 base at V and 8 bases at J, with 10 bases between. Germline values: CDR1 SGDLS, CDR2 YYNGEE. The CDR3 protein is CASSVWGADTIYF. The DNA for the CDR3 is TGTGCCAGCAGCGTATGGGGGGCGGACACCATATATTTT.

The chain has TRBV5-6 and TRBJ2-3; D is perhaps TRBD2 (5 bases). Trimming left V 3 bases short and J 0 bases short, with 11 bases between. The germline V gene has CDR1 SGHDT and CDR2 YYEEEE. This CDR3 is 15 amino acids long. The CDR3 DNA sequence: TGTGCCAGCAGCTACGGACTTACTAGCACAGATACGCAGTATTTT. Protein product: CASSYGLTSTDTQYF.

This clonotype appeared a few times. J is TRBJ2-7 and V is TRBV4-1, with 9 positions matching TRBD2. Germline V gives CDR1 MGHRA, CDR2 YSYEKL. Trimming cost V 8 bases and J 7 bases; bases outside gene matches: 9. The CDR3 has 13 residues. CDR3 residues: CASSGLAHQEQYV. The CDR3 DNA follows: TGCGCCAGCTCGGGACTAGCCCATCAGGAGCAGTACGTC.

There are a few counts of this clonotype. The chain recombines TRBV12-3 or TRBV12-4 with TRBJ1-1; no reliable D call. V was trimmed by 3 bases and J by 6 bases, leaving 5 bases between them. The CDR3 is 11 amino acids. CDR3 amino acids: CASSLISEAFF. CDR3 bases: TGTGCCAGCAGTTTGATCTCTGAAGCTTTCTTT.

The table lists this clonotype with many counts. The chain employs TRBV6-1 and TRBJ1-3, with D possibly TRBD1 on 5 matching bases. V gave up 8 bases and J gave up 2 bases, with 19 bases separating them. Germline assignment: CDR1 MNHNS and CDR2 SASEGT. The CDR3 runs to 16 residues. The CDR3 loop reads CASVPSGQGAGNTIYF. The CDR3 DNA follows: TGTGCCAGCGTCCCTAGCGGGCAGGGCGCTGGAAACACCATATATTTT.

This clonotype appeared a few times. CDR3 in amino acids: CASTPGGDSPLHF. Here the CDR3 DNA reads TGTGCCAGCACCCCGGGGGGAGATTCACCCCTCCACTTT. This chain links TRBV6-1 with TRBJ1-6; D might be TRBD1 (5 bases). With 7 bases removed from V and 8 bases from J, the gap between germline ends came to 12 bases. Germline CDR1 reads MNHNS; CDR2 reads SASEGT. The CDR3 length is 13 residues.

The rearrangement links TRBV20-1 to TRBJ2-7; tentative D call: TRBD2 (5 bases). CDR3 size: 14 residues. Germline V CDR1 and CDR2: DFQATT, SNEGSKA (reference sequence). CDR3 DNA: TGCTGTGCATTCCCGGGCGGGCCAAACCTTGGGCAGTACGTC. It is translated as CCAFPGGPNLGQYV.